This TCR beta chain was sequenced during a study of neurological immune-mediated disorders. Whole-study results and caveats: The study found no CDR3 amino acid sequences shared by expanded clones across subjects, suggesting private repertoires in all groups.

TCRdb redid the calling of the 5' RACE reads with MiXCR, one entry per CDR3 protein. This sample has 55,000 to 65,000 distinct CDR3 sequences, with roughly 3.5% found just once. Per germline, CDR1 SGHTA and CDR2 FQGNSA. This CDR3 contains 15 residues. V was trimmed by 3 bases and J by 4 bases, leaving 13 bases between them. This clonotype was recorded a few times. The antigen remains unidentified. The sequenced material came from PBMCs. The chain couples TRBV7-2 to TRBJ2-1, with D possibly TRBD1 on 6 matching bases. This receptor was obtained from a woman aged 25-40 years with multiple sclerosis. CDR3 nucleotide sequence: TGTGCCAGCAGCTTGGGGACCGGGACATACAATGAGCAGTTCTTC. It translates to CASSLGTGTYNEQFF.